The clone carrying this TCR beta chain turned up a few times. Its antigen is currently unknown. 5'RACE primed at constant segments yielded TCR alpha and TCR beta cDNA libraries bearing sample barcodes and UMIs. TCRdb redid the calling of the 5' RACE reads with MiXCR, one entry per CDR3 protein. Of about 310,000 distinct CDR3 sequences detected, roughly 21% appear once; the ten largest clones hold more than 20%. V was pared by 6 bases and J by 2 bases, with 5 bases of the junction left unmatched. This CDR3 comprises 14 residues. The data are from a study of T-cell memory formation after mild COVID-19. For the study at large: TCR clusters were largely donor specific.

Study outcomes and limitations: Clones contracting across day 15 to 85 had a balanced CD4/CD8 profile; later expanding clones leaned CD4+.

The sequence was obtained from a man between 18 and 35 years old who had mild COVID-19 (a few samples of this study predate the infection). Cell type and time point are not known. Sequencing was carried out using PBMCs or a T cell subset sorted from them (not recorded which). V usage is TRBV12-3 or TRBV12-4 and J usage is TRBJ2-5; 8 bases fit TRBD1. In nucleotides, the CDR3 is TGTGCCAGCAGGGCCCGGGACAGGCAAGAGACCCAGTACTTC. Encoded protein: CASRARDRQETQYF.